Shown below are 21 T cell receptor beta chains from a single sample sequenced in a study of blood T cell repertoires in COVID-19. The data were produced by immunoSEQ multiplex PCR, yet TCRdb's version contains in-frame clones alone and is incomplete. The top ten hold 9.2% of the sample, which has 65,000 to 70,000 clones, around 80% seen once. The sample comprised peripheral blood. All receptors come from a human donor in a cohort sampled during active COVID-19.

The gene calls are TRBV12-3 or TRBV12-4 and TRBJ2-7; D perhaps matches TRBD1 (6 bases). Trimming stripped 6 bases from V and 2 bases from J, with 11 bases between. The CDR3 has 13 residues. CDR3 region: CASRFAGAYEQYF. The CDR3 bases are TGTGCCAGCAGGTTTGCAGGGGCCTACGAGCAGTACTTC.

This clone was counted between two and nine times. The chain joins TRBV4-1 to TRBJ1-2, with 9 bases fitting TRBD1. This CDR3 spans 15 amino acids. J was trimmed by 7 bases and V by 4 bases; bases with no gene match: 10. Germline lookup yields CDR1 MGHRA and CDR2 YSYEKL. CDR3 DNA sequence: TGCGCCAGCAGCCCACCCCTACAGGGGGCGCGTGGCTACACCTTC. This translates into CASSPPLQGARGYTF.

This chain links TRBV30 with TRBJ1-2, with 7 positions matching TRBD1. V trimming: 8 bases; J trimming: 9 bases; junction bases outside the gene matches: 9. CDR1 GTSNPN and CDR2 SVGIG come from the germline V gene (reference sequence). The CDR3 loop spans 11 amino acids. CDR3 sequence: CALNRGISYTF. In DNA, the CDR3 is TGTGCCCTAAACAGGGGTATAAGCTACACCTTC.

The V gene is TRBV19, the J gene TRBJ1-2; the D gene is possibly TRBD1 (5 bases). CDR1 LNHDA and CDR2 SQIVND come from the germline V gene (reference sequence). V gave up 5 bases and J gave up 8 bases, with 24 bases separating them. This CDR3 has 16 residues. The CDR3 region is CASSYLPGQGRRGYTF. The CDR3 nucleotides read TGTGCCAGTAGTTACCTCCCCGGACAAGGACGGAGAGGCTACACCTTC.

The V gene is TRBV2, the J gene TRBJ1-1; a weak D match, TRBD1 (5 bases). V lost 2 bases to trimming and J lost 1 base, with 8 bases between them. This CDR3 spans 14 amino acids. Germline V lookup: CDR1 SNHLY, CDR2 FYNNEI. CDR3 nucleotides: TGTGCCAGCAGTGAACGTAGGGGGAACACTGAAGCTTTCTTT. Translating gives CASSERRGNTEAFF.

The chain employs TRBV4-1 and TRBJ2-1; a weak D match, TRBD2 (6 bases). V lost 0 bases, J lost 15 bases, and 15 bases lay in between. Germline V CDR1 and CDR2: MGHRA, YSYEKL. The CDR3 contains 13 residues. DNA for the CDR3: TGCGCCAGCAGCCAAGATGGAGGGCGGGACCGGTTCTTC. It specifies CASSQDGGRDRFF.

In its sample, this clone was seen a few times. The CDR3 sequence: CASSLSQGLGGYTF. DNA of the CDR3: TGTGCCAGCAGCTTGTCCCAGGGGCTAGGCGGCTACACCTTC. The rearrangement joins TRBV7-9 to TRBJ1-2; perhaps TRBD1 as D (6 bases). Germline lookup yields CDR1 SEHNR and CDR2 FQNEAQ (reference sequence). There are 14 residues in the CDR3. Trimming stripped 3 bases from V and 8 bases from J, with 16 bases between.

This sequence joins TRBV7-3 and TRBJ2-1, with a weak D call TRBD1 (5 bases). This CDR3 contains 13 residues. Per the germline V gene, CDR1 is SGHTA and CDR2 is FQGTGA. Trimming left V 5 bases short and J 7 bases short, with 12 bases between. The CDR3 DNA is TGTGCCAGCAGCACACAGGACGCAAATGAGCAGTTCTTC. It specifies CASSTQDANEQFF.

The genes are TRBV20-1 and TRBJ2-7, with 7 bases that match TRBD2. CDR1 and CDR2 from the germline V gene are DFQATT and SNEGSKA (reference sequence). The CDR3 has 11 amino acids. Trimming removed 5 bases from V and 4 bases from J; junction bases left unmatched: 2. The CDR3 loop reads CSAWEGYEQYF. DNA of the CDR3: TGCAGTGCTTGGGAGGGTTACGAGCAGTACTTC.

The chain links TRBV7-9 to TRBJ1-6, with 7 bases lining up with TRBD1. The ends lost 10 bases at V and 8 bases at J; junction bases unmatched: 5. This CDR3 is built from 12 residues. CDR1 is SEHNR and CDR2 is FQNEAQ in the germline V gene (reference sequence). The CDR3 region is CATRGGDSPLHF. The CDR3 DNA reads TGTGCCACCAGGGGGGGGGATTCACCCCTCCACTTT. Variable domain in full (rest from reference TRBV7-9 and TRBJ1-6): DTGVSQNPRHKITKRGQNVTFRCDPISEHNRLYWYRQTLGQGPEFLTYFQNEAQLEKSRLLSDRFSAERPKGSFSTLEIQRTEQGDSAMYLCATRGGDSPLHFGNGTRLTVT.

This clone was found a few times. This chain joins TRBV11-2 and TRBJ2-2; unclear D gene. Germline V gene sequence: CDR1 SGHAT, CDR2 FQNNGV. Trimming stripped 3 bases from V and 7 bases from J, with 9 bases between. The CDR3 is made up of 13 amino acids. For the CDR3, the DNA is TGTGCCAGCAGCTTGAGGCAATACGGGGAGCTGTTTTTT. Translation gives CASSLRQYGELFF.

A few counts support this clone. The rearrangement links TRBV3-1 (or the pseudogene TRBV3-2) to TRBJ2-2; a weak D match, TRBD1 (6 bases). CDR1 is LGHDT, CDR2 YNNKEL, per germline (reference sequence). CDR3 length equals 16 residues. Trimming removed 5 bases at V and 3 bases at J, with 16 bases between. The CDR3 coding sequence is TGTGCCAGCAGCTCCCGACAGGAGGTATACACCGGGGAGCTGTTTTTT. The encoded protein is CASSSRQEVYTGELFF.

The chain carries TRBV30 and TRBJ2-7, with 11 bases identical to TRBD2. This CDR3 contains 14 residues. CDR1 is GTSNPN, CDR2 SVGIG, per germline (reference sequence). Trimming removed 5 bases from V and 3 bases from J; junction bases left unmatched: 6. The CDR3 nucleotides are TGTGCCTGGGATTCCGGGACTAGCGGCTACGAGCAGTACTTC. Protein product: CAWDSGTSGYEQYF.

This clone has only one observation. The gene calls are TRBV5-1 and TRBJ2-5; TRBD1 agrees at 9 bases. CDR1 is SGHRS and CDR2 is YFSETQ in the germline V gene. This CDR3 contains 16 residues. V shed 0 bases, J shed 3 bases, and the junction held 6 bases outside the gene matches. CDR3 amino acids: CASSLVRDRAEETQYF. The DNA for the CDR3 is TGCGCCAGCAGCTTGGTAAGGGACAGGGCTGAAGAGACCCAGTACTTC.

The chain uses TRBV5-6 and TRBJ2-7; 9 bases line up with TRBD2. The CDR3 contains 15 residues. CDR1 is SGHDT and CDR2 is YYEEEE in the germline V gene. The trim removed 1 base at V and 3 bases at J, leaving 5 bases unmatched. CDR3 bases: TGTGCCAGCAGCTTGTTGTCTAGCGGGATCTACGAGCAGTACTTC. Encoded protein: CASSLLSSGIYEQYF.

The chain links TRBV19 to TRBJ2-1; D may be TRBD2 (6 bases). V lost 6 bases and J 6 bases, leaving 12 bases between the germline ends. The germline V gene encodes CDR1 LNHDA and CDR2 SQIVND (reference sequence). The CDR3 is 13 amino acids. CDR3 nucleotide sequence: TGTGCCAGTAGAGGGGCCGGGGGCAATGAGCAGTTCTTC. Amino acids: CASRGAGGNEQFF. Full variable domain (missing parts from reference TRBV19 and TRBJ2-1): DGGITQSPKYLFRKEGQNVTLSCEQNLNHDAMYWYRQDPGQGLRLIYYSQIVNDFQKGDIAEGYSVSREKKESFPLTVTSAQKNPTAFYLCASRGAGGNEQFFGPGTRLTVL.

V usage is TRBV7-8 and J usage is TRBJ2-2, with D perhaps matching TRBD1 (6 bases). This CDR3 has 15 residues. CDR1 and CDR2 (germline): SGHVS, FQNEAQ. V lost 5 bases, J lost 1 base, and 11 bases lay in between. This CDR3 reads CASSPQGMNTGELFF. In nucleotides, the CDR3 is TGTGCCAGCAGCCCACAGGGAATGAACACCGGGGAGCTGTTTTTT.

The chain has TRBV5-1 and TRBJ2-2, with D perhaps TRBD2 (6 bases). The V gene lost 2 bases and the J gene lost 1 base, with 18 bases spanning the gap. The CDR3 runs 18 residues. Per germline, CDR1 SGHRS and CDR2 YFSETQ. The CDR3 sequence: CASSFGGRRLENTGELFF. As DNA, the CDR3 is TGCGCCAGCAGCTTCGGGGGTCGTCGTCTAGAGAACACCGGGGAGCTGTTTTTT.

V and J are TRBV10-1 and TRBJ2-3, with TRBD1 matching 8 bases. Unmatched junction bases numbered 4, after V lost 3 bases and J lost 2 bases. Germline assignment: CDR1 WNHNN and CDR2 SYGVQD (reference sequence). This CDR3 region has 15 residues. The CDR3 region is CASSEGTGLTDTQYF. The DNA of the CDR3 is TGCGCCAGCAGTGAAGGGACAGGACTCACAGATACGCAGTATTTT.

CDR3 bases: TGCAGTGCTAGTCCCGCGACCGGGACTAGCGGGAGGGCCCCCGGGGAGCTGTTTTTT. Protein product: CSASPATGTSGRAPGELFF. This chain uses TRBV20-1 with TRBJ2-2; 16 nucleotides align to TRBD2. This CDR3 has 19 amino acids. V was clipped by 3 bases and J by 6 bases; unmatched bases: 13. Per the germline V gene, CDR1 is DFQATT and CDR2 is SNEGSKA (reference sequence).

The chain uses TRBV2 and TRBJ2-3; 11 bases map to TRBD1. Germline lookup yields CDR1 SNHLY and CDR2 FYNNEI. This CDR3 has 15 residues. Trimming cost V 6 bases and J 5 bases; bases outside gene matches: 7. CDR3 residues: CASSVGQGAGDTQYF. Here the CDR3 DNA reads TGTGCCAGCAGCGTCGGACAGGGGGCGGGAGATACGCAGTATTTT. Full variable domain (remainder filled in from reference TRBV2 and TRBJ2-3): EPEVTQTPSHQVTQMGQEVILRCVPISNHLYFYWYRQILGQKVEFLVSFYNNEISEKSEIFDDQFSVERPDGSNFTLKIRSTKLEDSAMYFCASSVGQGAGDTQYFGPGTRLTVL.